The clone carrying this T cell receptor (beta chain) has ten or more counts. Its antigen is unidentified. TCRdb called the 5' RACE reads again in MiXCR, with one record for every CDR3 protein. The table has roughly 48,000 distinct CDR3 sequences, around 5.8% seen once. The data stem from a study of neurological immune-mediated disorders. The CDR3 runs to 16 residues. Germline-derived CDR1 and CDR2 are MDHEN and SYDVKM. V gave up 2 bases and J gave up 0 bases, with 13 bases separating them. Each sorted-subset library came from some 980,000 CD4+ or CD8+ T cells. Study-wide points: Phylogenetic grouping assigned the repertoires of 18 of 34 multiple sclerosis patients to a single related-CDR3 cluster, representing a possible signature.

The origin of this receptor is a woman aged 18-35 years with multiple sclerosis. The chain has TRBV28 and TRBJ1-2; D perhaps matches TRBD1 (5 bases). The specimen was CD4+ T cells from blood. The chain's CDR3 is CASSLATGDPNYGYTF. DNA for the CDR3: TGTGCCAGCAGTTTAGCGACGGGGGACCCTAACTATGGCTACACCTTC.